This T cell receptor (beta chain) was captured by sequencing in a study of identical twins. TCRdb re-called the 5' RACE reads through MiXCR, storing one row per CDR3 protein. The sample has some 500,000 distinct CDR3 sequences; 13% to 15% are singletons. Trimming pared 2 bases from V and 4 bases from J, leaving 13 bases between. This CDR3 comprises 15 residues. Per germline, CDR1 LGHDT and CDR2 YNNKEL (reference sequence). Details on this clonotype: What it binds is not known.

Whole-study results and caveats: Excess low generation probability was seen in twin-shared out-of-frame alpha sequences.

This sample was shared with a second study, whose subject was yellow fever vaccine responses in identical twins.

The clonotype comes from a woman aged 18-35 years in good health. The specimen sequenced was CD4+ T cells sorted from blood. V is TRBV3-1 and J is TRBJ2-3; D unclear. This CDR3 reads CASSQRNRKSDTQYF. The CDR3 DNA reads TGTGCCAGCAGCCAAAGGAACAGAAAATCAGATACGCAGTATTTT.